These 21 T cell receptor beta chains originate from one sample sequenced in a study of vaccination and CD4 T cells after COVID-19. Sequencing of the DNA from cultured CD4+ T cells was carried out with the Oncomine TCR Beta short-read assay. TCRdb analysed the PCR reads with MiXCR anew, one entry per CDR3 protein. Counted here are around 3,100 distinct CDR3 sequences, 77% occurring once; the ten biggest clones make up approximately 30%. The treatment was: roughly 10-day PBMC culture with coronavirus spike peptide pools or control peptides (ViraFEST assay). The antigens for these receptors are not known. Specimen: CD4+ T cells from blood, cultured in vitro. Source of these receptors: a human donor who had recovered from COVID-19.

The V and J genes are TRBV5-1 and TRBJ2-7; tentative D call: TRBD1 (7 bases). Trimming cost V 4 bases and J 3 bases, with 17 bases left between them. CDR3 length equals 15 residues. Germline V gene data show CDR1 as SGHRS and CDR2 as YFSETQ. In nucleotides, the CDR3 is TGCGCCAGCAGCCCCGGGGCGGGGACAGACTACGAGCAGTACTTC. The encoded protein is CASSPGAGTDYEQYF. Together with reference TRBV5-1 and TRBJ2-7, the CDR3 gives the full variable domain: KAGVTQTPRYLIKTRGQQVTLSCSPISGHRSVSWYQQTPGQGLQFLFEYFSETQRNKGNFPGRFSGRQFSNSRSEMNVSTLELGDSALYLCASSPGAGTDYEQYFGPGTRLTVT.

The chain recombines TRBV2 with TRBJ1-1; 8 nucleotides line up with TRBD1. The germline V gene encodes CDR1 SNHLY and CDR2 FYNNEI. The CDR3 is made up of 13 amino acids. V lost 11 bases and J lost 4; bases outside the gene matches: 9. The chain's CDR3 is CAQGRGQGTEAFF. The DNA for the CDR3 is TGTGCCCAAGGCAGGGGGCAAGGCACTGAAGCTTTCTTT.

The CDR3 bases are TGCGCCAGCAGCTTGGCCCCGCGGGGGGGCGAGCAGACCCAGTACTTC. This translates into CASSLAPRGGEQTQYF. The rearrangement joins TRBV5-1 to TRBJ2-5; 9 bases line up with TRBD2. Germline values: CDR1 SGHRS, CDR2 YFSETQ. The CDR3 runs to 16 residues. The ends lost 0 bases at V and 6 bases at J; junction bases unmatched: 9.

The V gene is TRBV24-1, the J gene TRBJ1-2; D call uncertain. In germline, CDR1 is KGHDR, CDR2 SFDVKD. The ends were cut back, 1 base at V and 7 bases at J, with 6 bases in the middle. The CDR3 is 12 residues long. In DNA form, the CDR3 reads TGTGCCACCAGTGATTTAAAGGGTGGCTACACCTTC. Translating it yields CATSDLKGGYTF.

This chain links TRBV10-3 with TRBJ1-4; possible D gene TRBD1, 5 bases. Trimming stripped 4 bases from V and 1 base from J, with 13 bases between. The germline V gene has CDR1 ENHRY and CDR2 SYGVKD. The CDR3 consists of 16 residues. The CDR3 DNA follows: TGTGCCATCAGTGTAGCACCGGGACTAACTAATGAAAAACTGTTTTTT. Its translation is CAISVAPGLTNEKLFF.

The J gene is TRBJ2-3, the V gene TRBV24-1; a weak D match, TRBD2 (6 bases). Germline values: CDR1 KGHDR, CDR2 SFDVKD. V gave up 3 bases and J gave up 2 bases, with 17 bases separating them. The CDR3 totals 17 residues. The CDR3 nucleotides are TGTGCCACCAGTGATGGCGGGACCCAGGACAACACAGATACGCAGTATTTT. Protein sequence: CATSDGGTQDNTDTQYF.

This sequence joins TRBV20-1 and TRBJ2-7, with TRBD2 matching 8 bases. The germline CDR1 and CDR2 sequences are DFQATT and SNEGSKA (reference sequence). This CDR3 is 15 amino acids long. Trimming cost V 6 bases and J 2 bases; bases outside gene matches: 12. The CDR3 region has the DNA TGCAGTGCATCAACCGGGGGGGCCTCAACCTACGAGCAGTACTTC. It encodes CSASTGGASTYEQYF.

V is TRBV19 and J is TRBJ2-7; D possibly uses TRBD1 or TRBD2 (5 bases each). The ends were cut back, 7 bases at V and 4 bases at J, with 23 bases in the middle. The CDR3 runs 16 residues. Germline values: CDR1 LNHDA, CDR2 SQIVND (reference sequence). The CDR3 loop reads CASIGPGTAKGYEQYF. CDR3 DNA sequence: TGTGCCAGTATCGGCCCCGGGACGGCCAAGGGGTACGAGCAGTACTTC.

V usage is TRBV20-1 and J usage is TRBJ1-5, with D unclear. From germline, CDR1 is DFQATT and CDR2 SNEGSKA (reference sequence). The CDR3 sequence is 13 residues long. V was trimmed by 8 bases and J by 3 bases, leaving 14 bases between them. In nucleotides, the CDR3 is TGCAGTTTCCTTCTGGGTCCCAATCAGCCCCAGCATTTT. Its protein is CSFLLGPNQPQHF.

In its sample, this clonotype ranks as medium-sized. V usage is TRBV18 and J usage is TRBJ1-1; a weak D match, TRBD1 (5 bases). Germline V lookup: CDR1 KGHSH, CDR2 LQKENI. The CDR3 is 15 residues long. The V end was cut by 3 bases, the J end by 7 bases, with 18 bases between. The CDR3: CASSPAKGLLVEAFF. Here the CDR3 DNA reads TGTGCCAGCTCACCGGCGAAGGGGCTTTTGGTTGAAGCTTTCTTT.

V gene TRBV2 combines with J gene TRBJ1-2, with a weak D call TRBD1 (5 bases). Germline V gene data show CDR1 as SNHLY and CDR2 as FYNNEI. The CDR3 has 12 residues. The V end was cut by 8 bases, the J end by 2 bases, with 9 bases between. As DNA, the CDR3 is TGTGCCAGCGGCAGGGAGAACTATGGCTACACCTTC. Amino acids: CASGRENYGYTF.

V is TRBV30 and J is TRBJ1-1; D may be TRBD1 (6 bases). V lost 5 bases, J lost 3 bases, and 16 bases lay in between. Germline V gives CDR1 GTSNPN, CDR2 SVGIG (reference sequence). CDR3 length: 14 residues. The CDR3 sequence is CAWSPQGMDTEAFF. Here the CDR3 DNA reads TGTGCCTGGTCCCCCCAGGGGATGGACACTGAAGCTTTCTTT.

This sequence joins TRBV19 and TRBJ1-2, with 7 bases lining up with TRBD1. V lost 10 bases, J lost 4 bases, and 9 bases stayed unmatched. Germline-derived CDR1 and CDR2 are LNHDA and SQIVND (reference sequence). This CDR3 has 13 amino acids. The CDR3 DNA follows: TGTGCCACCCGGCCGGGACAGATCTATGGCTACACCTTC. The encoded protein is CATRPGQIYGYTF.

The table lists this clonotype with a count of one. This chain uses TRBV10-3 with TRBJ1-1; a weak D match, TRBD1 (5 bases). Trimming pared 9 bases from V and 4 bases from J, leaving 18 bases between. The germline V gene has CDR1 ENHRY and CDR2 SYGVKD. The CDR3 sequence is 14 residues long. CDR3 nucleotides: TGTGCCATAAACCCGGGACTCCTATCCACTGAAGCTTTCTTT. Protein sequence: CAINPGLLSTEAFF.

CDR3 sequence reads: CASSAGFSTEAFF. CDR3 bases: TGTGCCAGCAGCGCAGGGTTTAGTACTGAAGCTTTCTTT. The chain is built from TRBV7-8 and TRBJ1-1; D is possibly TRBD1 (5 bases). Per germline, CDR1 SGHVS and CDR2 FQNEAQ. This CDR3 region has 13 residues. Trimming stripped 5 bases from V and 5 bases from J, with 12 bases between.

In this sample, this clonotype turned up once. CDR3 DNA sequence: TGCGCCAGCAGCCAATTGGGACAGCCCCTCTATGGCTACACCTTC. It encodes CASSQLGQPLYGYTF. This chain uses TRBV4-1 with TRBJ1-2; TRBD1 matches at 7 bases. Trimming cost V 2 bases and J 4 bases; bases outside gene matches: 7. The CDR3 length is 15 residues. Germline loops: CDR1 MGHRA, CDR2 YSYEKL.

CDR3 nucleotides: TGCAGTGGTAGCGTGGGGGCCTCGTATGGCTACACCTTC. The encoded protein is CSGSVGASYGYTF. V and J are TRBV20-1 and TRBJ1-2; possibly TRBD1 for D (6 bases). Trimming shortened V by 7 bases and J by 5 bases, and 17 bases separated the two germline ends. In germline, CDR1 is DFQATT, CDR2 SNEGSKA (reference sequence). This CDR3 is 13 amino acids long.

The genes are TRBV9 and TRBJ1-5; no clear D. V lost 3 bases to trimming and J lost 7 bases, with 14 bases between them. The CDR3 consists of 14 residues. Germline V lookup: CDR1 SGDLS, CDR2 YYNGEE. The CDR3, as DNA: TGTGCCAGCAGCGCGAGCCCCTCGGGGCAGCCCCAGCATTTT. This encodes CASSASPSGQPQHF.

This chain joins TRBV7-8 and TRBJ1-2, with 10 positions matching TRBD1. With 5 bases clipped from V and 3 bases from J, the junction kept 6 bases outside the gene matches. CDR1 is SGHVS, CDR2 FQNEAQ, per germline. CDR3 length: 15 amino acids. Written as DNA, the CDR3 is TGTGCCAGCAGCCTCGACAGGGGGCTAGACTATGGCTACACCTTC. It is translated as CASSLDRGLDYGYTF.

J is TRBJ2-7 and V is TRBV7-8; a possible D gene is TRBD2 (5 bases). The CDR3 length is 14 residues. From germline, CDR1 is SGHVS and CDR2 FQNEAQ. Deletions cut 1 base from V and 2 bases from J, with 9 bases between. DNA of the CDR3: TGTGCCAGCAGCTTAGGGCGGACTGCCTACGAGCAGTACTTC. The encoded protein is CASSLGRTAYEQYF.

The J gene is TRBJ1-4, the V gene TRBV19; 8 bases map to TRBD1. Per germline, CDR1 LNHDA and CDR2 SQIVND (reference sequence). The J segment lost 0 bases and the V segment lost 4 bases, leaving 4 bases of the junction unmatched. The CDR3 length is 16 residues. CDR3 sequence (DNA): TGTGCCAGTAGTACCCGGGACAGGACAACTAATGAAAAACTGTTTTTT. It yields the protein CASSTRDRTTNEKLFF.